The 17 T cell receptor beta chains below come from one sample, sequenced in a study of blood T cell repertoires in COVID-19. This table comes from immunoSEQ multiplex PCR, and its TCRdb copy is limited to in-frame clones, with some not included. Seen here are 150,000 to 200,000 clones, 83% observed once, and the top ten hold approximately 6.2%. Sequencing input: peripheral blood. The receptors stem from a woman in her thirties or forties with acute or convalescent COVID-19.

This chain connects TRBV10-3 to TRBJ2-7, with 8 bases identical to TRBD1. V gave up 4 bases and J gave up 6 bases; unmatched junction bases: 5. This CDR3 is 13 amino acids long. The germline V gene has CDR1 ENHRY and CDR2 SYGVKD. CDR3 nucleotides: TGTGCCATCAGTGTTCAGGGGGCAATCGAGCAGTACTTC. This translates into CAISVQGAIEQYF.

The rearrangement uses TRBV7-2 and TRBJ1-2; TRBD1 agrees at 9 bases. This CDR3 has 13 amino acids. Germline V gene data show CDR1 as SGHTA and CDR2 as FQGNSA. After removal of 5 bases from V and 7 bases from J, the junction contained 5 bases not matched to a gene. DNA of the CDR3: TGTGCCAGCAGCCCGGGACAGGGCTTTGGCTACACCTTC. Protein: CASSPGQGFGYTF.

The chain combines TRBV5-1 with TRBJ2-1; D gene uncertain. The CDR3 has 13 residues. Germline CDR1 reads SGHRS; CDR2 reads YFSETQ. The germline V and J ends were trimmed by 0 bases and 15 bases, with 16 bases remaining between them. The CDR3, as DNA: TGCGCCAGCAGCTTGGAGCTCGAGGAAGGTCTGTTCTTC. Translation gives CASSLELEEGLFF.

This chain links TRBV5-1 with TRBJ1-4, with D perhaps matching TRBD1 (5 bases). Trimming cost V 0 bases and J 8 bases, with 11 bases left between them. CDR1 and CDR2 (germline): SGHRS, YFSETQ. The CDR3 contains 14 residues. The CDR3 loop reads CASSLAGPGEKLFF. For the CDR3, the DNA is TGCGCCAGCAGCTTGGCAGGGCCTGGGGAAAAACTGTTTTTT. The full variable domain, with the rest looked up from reference TRBV5-1 and TRBJ1-4, is KAGVTQTPRYLIKTRGQQVTLSCSPISGHRSVSWYQQTPGQGLQFLFEYFSETQRNKGNFPGRFSGRQFSNSRSEMNVSTLELGDSALYLCASSLAGPGEKLFFGSGTQLSVL.

This chain links TRBV5-1 with TRBJ1-6; D is unresolved. Looked up from germline, CDR1 is SGHRS and CDR2 is YFSETQ. Deletions cut 4 bases from V and 3 bases from J, with 11 bases between. The CDR3 is 15 amino acids. The CDR3 loop is CASSTRLDYNSPLHF. The CDR3 DNA reads as TGCGCCAGCAGCACTCGACTGGACTATAATTCACCCCTCCACTTT. The complete variable domain, with remaining parts taken from reference TRBV5-1 and TRBJ1-6, reads KAGVTQTPRYLIKTRGQQVTLSCSPISGHRSVSWYQQTPGQGLQFLFEYFSETQRNKGNFPGRFSGRQFSNSRSEMNVSTLELGDSALYLCASSTRLDYNSPLHFGNGTRLTVT.

The V call is TRBV6-6, the J call TRBJ2-7; TRBD1 matches at 7 bases. The trim removed 5 bases at V and 2 bases at J, leaving 9 bases unmatched. The CDR3 covers 15 residues. CDR1 MNHNY and CDR2 SVGAGI come from the germline V gene (reference sequence). Here the CDR3 DNA reads TGTGCCAGCAGTCCAGGACAGGTGAAGGCCTACGAGCAGTACTTC. Translating gives CASSPGQVKAYEQYF.

This clone was recorded a few times. The V and J genes are TRBV10-2 and TRBJ2-3; tentatively, D is TRBD2 (5 bases). V was clipped by 8 bases and J by 5 bases, with 17 bases between them. The CDR3 extends over 14 amino acids. Germline lookup yields CDR1 WSHSY and CDR2 SAAADI. The CDR3 bases are TGCGCCAGCCGTCGAGGCATCCGGGGAGATACGCAGTATTTT. It translates to CASRRGIRGDTQYF.

J is TRBJ2-7 and V is TRBV5-6; TRBD1 agrees at 7 bases. Per germline, CDR1 SGHDT and CDR2 YYEEEE. Trimming took 4 bases from V and 4 from J; bases not matched to a gene: 5. CDR3 length: 13 amino acids. CDR3 loop: CASSAQGIYEQYF. In nucleotides, the CDR3 is TGTGCCAGCAGCGCACAGGGGATATACGAGCAGTACTTC. Based on the CDR3 plus reference TRBV5-6 and TRBJ2-7, the full variable domain is DAGVTQSPTHLIKTRGQQVTLRCSPKSGHDTVSWYQQALGQGPQFIFQYYEEEERQRGNFPDRFSGHQFPNYSSELNVNALLLGDSALYLCASSAQGIYEQYFGPGTRLTVT.

This rearrangement joins TRBV12-3 or TRBV12-4 to TRBJ1-1; D may be TRBD1 (5 bases). V lost 0 bases to trimming and J lost 11 bases, with 10 bases between them. The CDR3 is made up of 12 amino acids. The chain's CDR3 is CASSLAAGGAFF. Here the CDR3 DNA reads TGTGCCAGCAGTTTAGCGGCCGGGGGGGCTTTCTTT.

The rearrangement links TRBV28 to TRBJ2-2, with 7 bases fitting TRBD1. This CDR3 spans 23 amino acids. The ends lost 3 bases at V and 7 bases at J; junction bases unmatched: 32. The germline CDR1 and CDR2 sequences are MDHEN and SYDVKM. CDR3 DNA sequence: TGTGCCAGCAGTTTTATCGCTGTGCGCAAGGGGGCAGGGAAGGGCTCCCGGCACGGGGAGCTGTTTTTT. Translated, it gives CASSFIAVRKGAGKGSRHGELFF.

The chain has TRBV28 and TRBJ2-7; D is unclear. V was cut by 4 bases and J by 2 bases, with 12 bases left in between. The germline gives CDR1 MDHEN, CDR2 SYDVKM. The CDR3 spans 14 residues. CDR3 amino acids: CASSSPPSAYEQYF. Written as DNA, the CDR3 is TGTGCCAGCAGTTCCCCCCCGTCGGCCTACGAGCAGTACTTC.

This chain joins TRBV2 and TRBJ1-1, with D possibly TRBD1 on 6 matching bases. Between the trimmed V and J ends, which lost 6 bases and 3 bases, there was a span of 11 bases. Germline-derived CDR1 and CDR2 are SNHLY and FYNNEI. The CDR3 runs to 13 residues. This CDR3 is CASSQGGDTEAFF. The DNA of the CDR3 is TGTGCCAGCAGCCAAGGGGGTGACACTGAAGCTTTCTTT.

The chain recombines TRBV19 with TRBJ2-5, with 7 nucleotides matching TRBD1. In germline, CDR1 is LNHDA, CDR2 SQIVND (reference sequence). V shed 6 bases, J shed 7 bases, and the junction held 17 bases outside the gene matches. The CDR3 loop spans 16 amino acids. For the CDR3, the DNA is TGTGCCAGTAGCTCCCCGCGGAAAGGGGGCGTCGGGACCCAGTACTTC. It is translated as CASSSPRKGGVGTQYF.

V gene TRBV27 combines with J gene TRBJ1-1, with D possibly matching TRBD1 (6 bases). Germline CDR1 is MNHEY and CDR2 is SMNVEV (reference sequence). V gave up 3 bases and J gave up 11 bases, with 13 bases separating them. There are 12 residues in the CDR3. In DNA form, the CDR3 reads TGTGCCAGCAGTTTTTTAGGGGGTGGGGCTTTCTTT. As protein: CASSFLGGGAFF.

This clone came up once. The V and J genes are TRBV7-8 and TRBJ1-5; 8 nucleotides match TRBD1. Trimming removed 0 bases from V and 7 bases from J; junction bases left unmatched: 8. The CDR3 length is 16 residues. Germline V gene lookup returns CDR1 SGHVS and CDR2 FQNEAQ. In nucleotides, the CDR3 is TGTGCCAGCAGCTTAGCCCCCGACAGGGGCAGGCAGCCCCAGCATTTT. This sequence encodes CASSLAPDRGRQPQHF. The complete variable domain, with remaining parts taken from reference TRBV7-8 and TRBJ1-5, reads GAGVSQSPRYKVAKRGQDVALRCDPISGHVSLFWYQQALGQGPEFLTYFQNEAQLDKSGLPSDRFFAERPEGSVSTLKIQRTQQEDSAVYLCASSLAPDRGRQPQHFGDGTRLSIL.

This CDR3 reads CASSLVSGGASNEQFF. The CDR3 region has the DNA TGTGCCAGCAGCTTAGTATCGGGGGGCGCGTCCAATGAGCAGTTCTTC. V is TRBV7-2 and J is TRBJ2-1; D is possibly TRBD2 (7 bases). Looked up from germline, CDR1 is SGHTA and CDR2 is FQGNSA. The CDR3 has 16 amino acids. Trimming left V 1 base short and J 6 bases short, with 16 bases between.

The V call is TRBV30, the J call TRBJ1-1; D remains ambiguous. The CDR3 is made up of 10 amino acids. Germline V gives CDR1 GTSNPN, CDR2 SVGIG (reference sequence). Trimming removed 5 bases at V and 10 bases at J, with 11 bases between. This CDR3 is CAWGEGLAFF. The CDR3 DNA is TGTGCCTGGGGTGAGGGCTTAGCTTTCTTT.